These 9 T cell receptor beta chains originate from one sample sequenced in a study of T cell responses to AZD1222 COVID-19 vaccine (dated by TCRdb to the early 2020s). Explained via the paper, the time point label denotes: baseline before first vaccination. Library preparation used the immunoSEQ multiplex PCR assay. Drawn from immuneACCESS, this table holds only the in-frame rearrangements with V and J called that TCRdb kept. Clones are partly lost; checked studies trace under half to an unresolved V gene and leave the rest unexplained. The sample table holds some 150,000 clones, of which 93% were seen once. The top ten hold around 1.9% of the sample. The material sequenced was peripheral blood, taken on day 0 of AZD1222 vaccination. Receptors were obtained from an adult in good health.

V is TRBV27 and J is TRBJ1-1, with a tentative D call TRBD1 (5 bases). The CDR3 loop spans 18 amino acids. The V end was cut by 4 bases, the J end by 0 bases, with 21 bases between. Germline CDR1 and CDR2: MNHEY and SMNVEV (reference sequence). The CDR3: CASSSFRDYGLMNTEAFF. CDR3 bases: TGTGCCAGCAGTTCCTTCAGGGATTATGGCCTAATGAACACTGAAGCTTTCTTT.

A word on this clone: Other DNA variants within this sample encode the same CDR3. The chain uses TRBV3-1 (or the pseudogene TRBV3-2) and TRBJ2-2, with 7 positions matching TRBD2. The CDR3 runs 14 residues. Germline V gene data show CDR1 as LGHDT and CDR2 as YNNKEL (reference sequence). The V gene end was trimmed by 1 base and the J gene end by 5 bases; junction bases not matched to a gene: 1. CDR3 nucleotide sequence: TGTGCCAGCAGCCAAGGAGCGGGAACCGGGGAGCTGTTTTTT. It yields the protein CASSQGAGTGELFF.

The chain combines TRBV19 with TRBJ2-1; 10 bases fit TRBD1. Germline loops: CDR1 LNHDA, CDR2 SQIVND (reference sequence). Trimming took 7 bases from V and 7 from J; bases not matched to a gene: 7. The CDR3 totals 14 residues. CDR3 in DNA: TGTGCCAGTACCCCGGACAGGGGGAAGAATGAGCAGTTCTTC. Translation gives CASTPDRGKNEQFF.

V and J are TRBV19 and TRBJ2-7; D gene unclear. The ends were cut back, 3 bases at V and 5 bases at J, with 23 bases in the middle. The CDR3 has 17 amino acids. The V gene's germline CDR1 is LNHDA and CDR2 SQIVND (reference sequence). As DNA, the CDR3 is TGTGCCAGTAGTATGAGTCCGGACGTCGCCCGTCGAAACGAGCAGTACTTC. Protein sequence: CASSMSPDVARRNEQYF.

J is TRBJ1-5 and V is TRBV19; D unresolved. With 8 bases removed from V and 0 bases from J, the gap between germline ends came to 5 bases. Germline lookup yields CDR1 LNHDA and CDR2 SQIVND (reference sequence). The length of the CDR3 is 12 residues. The CDR3 here is CASRDSNQPQHF. For the CDR3, the DNA is TGTGCCAGTCGGGATAGCAATCAGCCCCAGCATTTT.

The chain is built from TRBV5-4 and TRBJ1-3; 7 nucleotides line up with TRBD1. The CDR3 length is 14 residues. Germline assignment: CDR1 SGHNT and CDR2 YYREEE (reference sequence). J gave up 2 bases and V 3 bases, and 2 bases lay outside the gene matches. The CDR3 DNA reads TGTGCCAGCAGCTCGGGGACAGCTGGAAACACCATATATTTT. Its protein product is CASSSGTAGNTIYF.

The rearrangement links TRBV2 to TRBJ2-4, with 8 positions matching TRBD2. CDR3 length: 16 residues. J gave up 1 base and V 8 bases, and 10 bases lay outside the gene matches. Germline V gives CDR1 SNHLY, CDR2 FYNNEI. The CDR3 region is CASGWVSGGAKNIQYF. DNA for the CDR3: TGTGCCAGCGGATGGGTGTCGGGAGGGGCCAAAAACATTCAGTACTTC.

A few counts support this clone. CDR3 loop: CASSSTGTGAYEQYF. CDR3 nucleotide sequence: TGTGCCAGCAGCTCAACCGGGACAGGTGCCTACGAGCAGTACTTC. V usage is TRBV13 and J usage is TRBJ2-7, with 8 bases that match TRBD1. The CDR3 covers 15 residues. V gave up 4 bases and J gave up 2 bases; unmatched junction bases: 7. CDR1 and CDR2 (germline): PRHDT, FYEKMQ (reference sequence).

The chain recombines TRBV2 with TRBJ1-2; the D is unclear. V was clipped by 4 bases and J by 8 bases, with 8 bases between them. Germline V gene data show CDR1 as SNHLY and CDR2 as FYNNEI. The CDR3 totals 11 residues. Written as DNA, the CDR3 is TGTGCCAGCAGTGCCGACGGCGGCTACACCTTC. This sequence encodes CASSADGGYTF.